This T cell receptor beta chain was documented in a study of T-cell reconstitution after alpha-beta-depleted transplantation in children. Study results and caveats: Newly made T cells mostly supplied T-cell counts and diversity one year after transplant. At day 60, the high TCRbeta diversity found in some patients originated from recipient T cells and thymic progenitors that had survived. Reportedly, alpha-beta T cells present about two months post-transplant originated from several hundred expanded clones of graft origin.

After removal of 3 bases from V and 0 bases from J, the junction contained 7 bases not matched to a gene. The germline CDR1 and CDR2 sequences are WSHSY and SAAADI. The CDR3 contains 17 residues. Using unique molecular identifiers, the investigators prepared the TCRbeta library. MiXCR was run by TCRdb on the PCR reads, yielding one entry per CDR3 protein. The sample consists of about 580,000 distinct CDR3 sequences, more than 20% of them appearing once. This clonotype showed up many times. Its matching antigen is unknown. The rearrangement joins TRBV10-2 to TRBJ2-2, with 7 nucleotides matching TRBD2. The sequencing used PBMCs, mostly from graft donor cells, collected 360 days after TCRalphabeta/CD19-depleted stem cell transplant. The TCR sequence derives from a boy under two years old who had a stem cell transplant for acute myeloid leukemia, so the T cells may come from the graft donor. CDR3 in amino acids: CASSEWASGANTGELFF. DNA of the CDR3: TGCGCCAGCAGTGAATGGGCGAGCGGGGCGAACACCGGGGAGCTGTTTTTT.